Presented here are 13 T cell receptor beta chains from one specimen sequenced in a study of Ad26.COV2.S vaccination and SARS-CoV-2 variants. Generated by immunoSEQ multiplex PCR, the TCRdb table keeps only in-frame clones and is missing some. Here the sample spans hundreds of thousands of clones, more than 80% being singletons. Treatment: 19 received Ad26.COV2.S at low or high dose, single or two shots; roughly 5 received placebo; per-sample allocation not given. Sampling was performed 63 days after the first vaccine or placebo injection. The starting material was peripheral blood, obtained in a trial of Ad26.COV2.S vaccine versus placebo. All receptors come from a person between 18 and 60 years old who received the Ad26.COV2.S COVID-19 vaccine or a placebo.

The genes are TRBV6-4 and TRBJ1-2; no clear D gene. CDR1 MRHNA and CDR2 SNTAGT come from the germline V gene. Trimming left V 4 bases short and J 9 bases short, with 9 bases between. This CDR3 region has 11 residues. CDR3 in DNA: TGTGCCAGCAGTGGAGGGAGCAGCTACACCTTC. Translating gives CASSGGSSYTF.

The genes are TRBV5-4 and TRBJ2-6; the D gene is possibly TRBD1 (5 bases). V dropped 0 bases and J dropped 0 bases, with 10 bases sitting between them. The CDR3 is 17 amino acids. In germline, CDR1 is SGHNT, CDR2 YYREEE (reference sequence). The CDR3 is CASSLGRAHSGANVLTF. The CDR3 bases are TGTGCCAGCAGCTTGGGCAGGGCCCACTCTGGGGCCAACGTCCTGACTTTC.

The rearrangement joins TRBV10-3 to TRBJ1-6, with TRBD1 identical over 7 bases. V dropped 5 bases and J dropped 6; count of bases not matched to a gene: 10. The CDR3 contains 16 residues. Per germline, CDR1 ENHRY and CDR2 SYGVKD. The CDR3 DNA reads as TGTGCCATCAGTACGGACAGGACCAACCTTAATTCACCCCTCCACTTT. Translated, it gives CAISTDRTNLNSPLHF.

A remark on this clone: Distinct nucleotide sequences in the sample also encode this CDR3. The chain combines TRBV19 with TRBJ1-1; D is undetermined. The CDR3 covers 14 residues. Germline CDR1 is LNHDA and CDR2 is SQIVND (reference sequence). Trimming took 1 base from V and 0 from J, leaving 6 bases between them. The CDR3 reads CASSIGGMNTEAFF. The CDR3 DNA reads as TGTGCCAGTAGTATAGGAGGGATGAACACTGAAGCTTTCTTT.

The chain has TRBV18 and TRBJ2-6, with TRBD2 matching 10 bases. The V gene's germline CDR1 is KGHSH and CDR2 LQKENI. This CDR3 region has 18 residues. V lost 2 bases and J lost 3; bases outside the gene matches: 7. The CDR3 protein is CASSPSASGSGGANVLTF. Here the CDR3 DNA reads TGTGCCAGCTCACCAAGTGCTAGCGGGAGCGGTGGGGCCAACGTCCTGACTTTC. The whole variable domain, remainder taken from reference TRBV18 and TRBJ2-6, is NAGVMQNPRHLVRRRGQEARLRCSPMKGHSHVYWYRQLPEEGLKFMVYLQKENIIDESGMPKERFSAEFPKEGPSILRIQQVVRGDSAAYFCASSPSASGSGGANVLTFGAGSRLTVL.

On this clone itself: The same CDR3 can be traced to other DNA sequences in this sample. V and J are TRBV3-1 (or the pseudogene TRBV3-2) and TRBJ2-2; D gene uncertain. CDR3 length equals 13 residues. Germline CDR1 and CDR2: LGHDT and YNNKEL (reference sequence). Trimming removed 4 bases from V and 6 bases from J, with 9 bases in between. The chain's CDR3 is CASSLRGPGELFF. CDR3 in DNA: TGTGCCAGCAGCCTTCGTGGGCCCGGGGAGCTGTTTTTT.

The chain joins TRBV7-7 to TRBJ1-3; D not certain. Trimming took off 5 bases at V and 2 bases at J, with 13 bases between the two ends. Germline V lookup: CDR1 SSHAT, CDR2 FNYEAQ (reference sequence). This CDR3 spans 15 amino acids. The CDR3 coding sequence is TGTGCCAGCAGCCCCGACGGGGATCCTGGAAACACCATATATTTT. It codes for CASSPDGDPGNTIYF.

This clone has just one count. The V gene is TRBV21-1, the J gene TRBJ2-7. TRBV21-1 constitutes a pseudogene. The CDR3 runs to 14 residues. CDR3 residues: CASSTNPTSIEQYF. In DNA, the CDR3 is TGTGCCAGCAGCACTAACCCGACCAGCATCGAGCAGTACTTC.

This chain uses TRBV7-6 with TRBJ2-3; D gene ambiguous. Germline lookup yields CDR1 SGHVS and CDR2 FNYEAQ. The germline V and J ends were trimmed by 5 bases and 6 bases, with 9 bases remaining between them. This CDR3 has 12 residues. As DNA, the CDR3 is TGTGCCAGCAGCCTAGTGGCGGATACGCAGTATTTT. Its protein is CASSLVADTQYF. Complete variable domain (other parts from reference TRBV7-6 and TRBJ2-3): GAGVSQSPRYKVTKRGQDVALRCDPISGHVSLYWYRQALGQGPEFLTYFNYEAQQDKSGLPNDRFSAERPEGSISTLTIQRTEQRDSAMYRCASSLVADTQYFGPGTRLTVL.

CDR3 amino acids: CASSKRGTGDSPLHF. For the CDR3, the DNA is TGTGCCAGCAGCAAGAGGGGGACAGGGGATTCACCCCTCCACTTT. This rearrangement joins TRBV7-3 to TRBJ1-6, with 10 bases that match TRBD1. Germline V gene sequence: CDR1 SGHTA, CDR2 FQGTGA. CDR3 length: 15 amino acids. The junction had 6 bases not matched to a gene; V was cut back by 5 bases and J by 8 bases. Together with reference TRBV7-3 and TRBJ1-6, the CDR3 gives the full variable domain: GAGVSQTPSNKVTEKGKYVELRCDPISGHTALYWYRQSLGQGPEFLIYFQGTGAADDSGLPNDRFFAVRPEGSVSTLKIQRTERGDSAVYLCASSKRGTGDSPLHFGNGTRLTVT.

V is TRBV25-1 and J is TRBJ2-1; 11 bases agree with TRBD2. With 4 bases clipped from V and 5 bases from J, the junction kept 4 bases outside the gene matches. The germline gives CDR1 MGHDK, CDR2 SYGVNS. The CDR3 is made up of 15 amino acids. The CDR3: CASSAGTSGHNEQFF. CDR3 nucleotides: TGTGCCAGCAGTGCGGGGACTAGCGGCCACAATGAGCAGTTCTTC.

The CDR3 here is CATAGLEYIEQYF. DNA for the CDR3: TGTGCCACGGCGGGACTAGAGTACATCGAGCAGTACTTC. This chain connects TRBV24-1 to TRBJ2-7; 8 bases are shared with TRBD2. The CDR3 runs 13 residues. Germline CDR1 is KGHDR and CDR2 is SFDVKD. The V and J ends lost 10 bases and 6 bases, in that order; junction bases with no gene match: 10.

The chain is built from TRBV4-3 and TRBJ2-7; 7 bases are shared with TRBD1. CDR3 length: 14 amino acids. Germline assignment: CDR1 LGHNA and CDR2 YSLEER. The V and J ends lost 2 bases and 2 bases, in that order; junction bases with no gene match: 3. The DNA for the CDR3 is TGCGCCAGCAGCCAATCCGGGACAGCCTACGAGCAGTACTTC. This gives the protein CASSQSGTAYEQYF.